This section outlines one T cell receptor (beta chain) sequence together with its context. These data belong to a study of blood T cell repertoires in COVID-19. The method was immunoSEQ multiplex PCR; TCRdb's version includes in-frame clones alone and lacks a portion of them. The repertoire has 55,000 to 95,000 clones, roughly 79% of them found once; the top ten carry approximately 20%. The sample comprised peripheral blood. The TCR sequence derives from a woman in her seventies with acute or convalescent COVID-19.

The CDR3 DNA reads as TGTGCCAGCAGTCCAAATCTTGGTGGGACTAGCCGTCGTCGTCACTACAATGAGCAGTTCTTC. Protein product: CASSPNLGGTSRRRHYNEQFF. The V and J genes are TRBV27 and TRBJ2-1, with 9 nucleotides matching TRBD2. Unmatched junction bases numbered 23, after V lost 5 bases and J lost 3 bases. The CDR3 length is 21 residues. Germline V gene data show CDR1 as MNHEY and CDR2 as SMNVEV (reference sequence).